A single sample is the source of the 17 T cell receptor beta chains below, sequenced in a study of cytomegalovirus exposure and HLA in healthy donors. The PCR made use of 60 Vbeta and 13 Jbeta primers. Repertoires were generated with immunoSEQ multiplex PCR, while TCRdb's copy carries only in-frame clones and drops some. Of approximately 97,000 clones listed, around 68% are singletons. Specimen: PBMCs. The receptors derive from a human donor in good health.

The J gene is TRBJ2-7, the V gene TRBV4-1; D ambiguous. Germline values: CDR1 MGHRA, CDR2 YSYEKL. The CDR3 runs 15 residues. V was clipped by 4 bases and J by 3 bases, with 16 bases between them. CDR3 protein: CASSPRPGEDYEQYF. The DNA for the CDR3 is TGCGCCAGCAGCCCTAGACCCGGAGAGGACTACGAGCAGTACTTC.

This chain connects TRBV5-1 to TRBJ2-7; 7 bases agree with TRBD2. CDR3 length equals 14 residues. Germline loops: CDR1 SGHRS, CDR2 YFSETQ. V gave up 4 bases and J gave up 3 bases; unmatched junction bases: 7. This CDR3 reads CASSPGGTGYEQYF. The CDR3 DNA sequence: TGCGCCAGCAGCCCCGGGGGGACGGGCTACGAGCAGTACTTC.

This clone was seen just once. The chain has TRBV14 and TRBJ2-1; TRBD2 aligns across 12 bases. Germline assignment: CDR1 SGHDN and CDR2 FVKESK. Trimming took 4 bases from V and 6 from J; bases not matched to a gene: 13. There are 18 residues in the CDR3. CDR3 sequence reads: CASSPRLAGVFLFNEQFF. The CDR3, as DNA: TGTGCCAGCAGCCCCCGACTAGCGGGAGTGTTTTTGTTCAATGAGCAGTTCTTC.

This clone was observed a few times. The chain has TRBV2 and TRBJ2-3, with 12 positions matching TRBD2. CDR1 and CDR2 from the germline V gene are SNHLY and FYNNEI. V shed 10 bases and J 3 bases; nucleotides not matched to a gene: 8. The CDR3 consists of 15 residues. The CDR3 DNA is TGTGCCACCAGACTAGCGGGAGTAAAGACAGATACGCAGTATTTT. Protein sequence: CATRLAGVKTDTQYF.

CDR3 nucleotides: TGTGCCAGCAGCTTCTCGGGTAATGGGACTGAAGCTTTCTTT. Protein: CASSFSGNGTEAFF. This chain uses TRBV13 with TRBJ1-1; D gene ambiguous. The germline CDR1 and CDR2 sequences are PRHDT and FYEKMQ (reference sequence). Trimming pared 3 bases from V and 5 bases from J, leaving 13 bases between. The CDR3 runs 14 residues.

There are a few counts of this clone. The chain joins TRBV9 to TRBJ2-1; 7 bases agree with TRBD1. Per the germline V gene, CDR1 is SGDLS and CDR2 is YYNGEE. There are 17 residues in the CDR3. Germline trimming cut 3 bases from V and 2 bases from J; bases unmatched to any gene: 11. The CDR3 loop is CASSARSGQATYNEQFF. The CDR3 DNA reads as TGTGCCAGCAGCGCCCGTAGTGGACAGGCCACCTACAATGAGCAGTTCTTC.

This chain connects TRBV30 to TRBJ2-7; 9 nucleotides align to TRBD1. Germline lookup yields CDR1 GTSNPN and CDR2 SVGIG (reference sequence). This CDR3 has 16 residues. V was clipped by 0 bases and J by 4 bases; unmatched bases: 10. The CDR3 coding sequence is TGTGCCTGGAGTGTACAAATGGGGACAGGGATGTACGAGCAGTACTTC. Residues: CAWSVQMGTGMYEQYF.

J is TRBJ1-2 and V is TRBV6-6; TRBD1 aligns across 8 bases. Trimming cost V 8 bases and J 3 bases; bases outside gene matches: 8. Germline-derived CDR1 and CDR2 are MNHNY and SVGAGI (reference sequence). This CDR3 contains 14 residues. CDR3 protein: CASCDRGHDYGYTF. The CDR3 region has the DNA TGTGCCAGCTGCGACAGGGGCCACGACTATGGCTACACCTTC.

The chain uses TRBV5-1 and TRBJ2-1, with D unresolved. Germline CDR1 and CDR2: SGHRS and YFSETQ. The V end lost 0 bases, the J end lost 0 bases, and 10 bases lay between the germline ends. CDR3 length: 16 amino acids. In nucleotides, the CDR3 is TGCGCCAGCAGCTTGGTGGAGCAGAGCTCCTACAATGAGCAGTTCTTC. Residues: CASSLVEQSSYNEQFF. Together with reference TRBV5-1 and TRBJ2-1, the CDR3 gives the full variable domain: KAGVTQTPRYLIKTRGQQVTLSCSPISGHRSVSWYQQTPGQGLQFLFEYFSETQRNKGNFPGRFSGRQFSNSRSEMNVSTLELGDSALYLCASSLVEQSSYNEQFFGPGTRLTVL.

This clone was detected only a few times. The rearrangement links TRBV7-8 to TRBJ2-2; maybe TRBD1 (5 bases). Germline V CDR1 and CDR2: SGHVS, FQNEAQ. This CDR3 comprises 14 residues. Deletions cut 2 bases from V and 5 bases from J, with 9 bases between. The CDR3 coding sequence is TGTGCCAGCAGCTTATGGGGCAGAACCGGGGAGCTGTTTTTT. Translation gives CASSLWGRTGELFF.

This rearrangement joins TRBV2 to TRBJ2-7; D is possibly TRBD1 (5 bases). Germline V lookup: CDR1 SNHLY, CDR2 FYNNEI. V shed 3 bases and J shed 4 bases, with 16 bases lying between them. The CDR3 runs 15 residues. This CDR3 is CASSEDGRVVYEQYF. For the CDR3, the DNA is TGTGCCAGCAGTGAGGATGGCAGGGTGGTATACGAGCAGTACTTC.

The rearrangement links TRBV2 to TRBJ1-5; 8 bases are a match to TRBD1. Germline CDR1 reads SNHLY; CDR2 reads FYNNEI. V shed 6 bases and J 3 bases; nucleotides not matched to a gene: 1. The CDR3 contains 13 residues. The CDR3 is CASRDRVNQPQHF. The CDR3 DNA sequence: TGTGCCAGCAGGGACAGGGTCAATCAGCCCCAGCATTTT.

This clone turned up a few times. The V and J genes are TRBV11-2 and TRBJ2-3, with D unclear. Germline values: CDR1 SGHAT, CDR2 FQNNGV. This CDR3 spans 15 amino acids. The V gene lost 4 bases and the J gene lost 4 bases, with 15 bases spanning the gap. Here the CDR3 reads CASSSLGLAADTQYF. The CDR3 nucleotides are TGTGCCAGCAGCTCCCTGGGTCTTGCGGCAGATACGCAGTATTTT.

J is TRBJ2-7 and V is TRBV5-4; 8 nucleotides agree with TRBD2. Germline CDR1 SGHNT, CDR2 YYREEE (reference sequence). V lost 1 base and J lost 3; bases outside the gene matches: 6. The CDR3 runs to 15 residues. The CDR3 nucleotides read TGTGCCAGCAGCTTGTGGGCGGGGGGTAACTACGAGCAGTACTTC. Translation gives CASSLWAGGNYEQYF. The full variable domain, with the rest looked up from reference TRBV5-4 and TRBJ2-7, is ETGVTQSPTHLIKTRGQQVTLRCSSQSGHNTVSWYQQALGQGPQFIFQYYREEENGRGNFPPRFSGLQFPNYSSELNVNALELDDSALYLCASSLWAGGNYEQYFGPGTRLTVT.

The chain joins TRBV19 to TRBJ2-1; D gene uncertain. Trimming took 5 bases from V and 4 from J, leaving 3 bases between them. CDR1 is LNHDA, CDR2 SQIVND, per germline (reference sequence). The CDR3 runs to 11 residues. For the CDR3, the DNA is TGTGCCAGTAGTTCGTACAATGAGCAGTTCTTC. This translates into CASSSYNEQFF.

The J gene is TRBJ2-3, the V gene TRBV7-3, with a possible D match to TRBD2 (6 bases). V gave up 4 bases and J gave up 7 bases, with 15 bases separating them. The CDR3 covers 14 residues. Looked up from germline, CDR1 is SGHTA and CDR2 is FQGTGA. The CDR3 DNA sequence: TGTGCCAGCAGCTCGGGACCCGGGGGACATACGCAGTATTTT. This translates into CASSSGPGGHTQYF. Based on the CDR3 plus reference TRBV7-3 and TRBJ2-3, the full variable domain is GAGVSQTPSNKVTEKGKYVELRCDPISGHTALYWYRQSLGQGPEFLIYFQGTGAADDSGLPNDRFFAVRPEGSVSTLKIQRTERGDSAVYLCASSSGPGGHTQYFGPGTRLTVL.

This clone showed up just a few times. The chain employs TRBV15 and TRBJ2-3; D call uncertain. The CDR3 is 14 amino acids. Germline CDR1 LNHNV, CDR2 YYDKDF (reference sequence). Trimming cost V 4 bases and J 1 base, with 9 bases left between them. The CDR3 reads CATSTGWRTDTQYF. In DNA form, the CDR3 reads TGTGCCACCAGCACAGGATGGCGCACAGATACGCAGTATTTT.